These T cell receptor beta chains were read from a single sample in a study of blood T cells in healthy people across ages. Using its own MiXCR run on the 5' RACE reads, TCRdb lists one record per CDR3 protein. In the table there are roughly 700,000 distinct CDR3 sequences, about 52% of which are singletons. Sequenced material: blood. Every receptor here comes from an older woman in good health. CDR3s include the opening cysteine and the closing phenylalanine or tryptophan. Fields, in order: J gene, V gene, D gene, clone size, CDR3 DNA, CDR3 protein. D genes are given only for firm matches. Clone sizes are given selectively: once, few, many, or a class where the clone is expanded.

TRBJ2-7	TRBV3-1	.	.	TGTGCCAGCAGCCTCCAGACAGTTCGAATAGTCGAGCAGTACTTC	CASSLQTVRIVEQYF
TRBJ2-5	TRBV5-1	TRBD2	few	TGCGCCAGCAGCTTGGAGTCGATTAGCGGGAGACAAGAGACCCAGTACTTC	CASSLESISGRQETQYF
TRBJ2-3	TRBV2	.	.	TGTGCCATCAAACGGGAGACAGATACGCAGTATTTT	CAIKRETDTQYF
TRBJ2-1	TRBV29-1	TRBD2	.	TGCAGCTCCTGGACTAGCGGGAGGAGTGGTGAGCAGTTCTTC	CSSWTSGRSGEQFF
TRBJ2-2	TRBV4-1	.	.	TGCGCCAGCAGCCCGACAGAGAACACCGGGGAGCTGTTTTTT	CASSPTENTGELFF
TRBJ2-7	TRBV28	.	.	TGTGCCAGTAGCACCCCAGGGCTCGAGCAGTACTTC	CASSTPGLEQYF
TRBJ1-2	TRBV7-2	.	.	TGTGCCAGCAGCCCGCGGGAAGCCGCCTATGGCTACACCTTC	CASSPREAAYGYTF
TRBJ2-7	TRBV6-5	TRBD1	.	TGTGCCAGCAGTGACCGGGACAGACCCTACGAGCAGTACTTC	CASSDRDRPYEQYF
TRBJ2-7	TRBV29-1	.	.	TGCAGCGTACGGCGCGCCAGGTACGAGCAGTACTTC	CSVRRARYEQYF
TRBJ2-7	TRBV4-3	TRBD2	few	TGCGCCAGCAGCCAAGGGGAGTGGGAGGGCTGGTACGAGCAGTACTTC	CASSQGEWEGWYEQYF
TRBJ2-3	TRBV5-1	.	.	TGCGCCAGCAGGGTCTCCACAGATACGCAGTATTTT	CASRVSTDTQYF
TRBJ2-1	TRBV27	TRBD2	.	TGTGCCAGCAGTCCATACCCCAGGGTAGCGGGAGTCAACAATGAGCAGTTCTTC	CASSPYPRVAGVNNEQFF
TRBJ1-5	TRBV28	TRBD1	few	TGTGCCAGCAGTCCGGGACAGGGGGATCAGCCCCAGCATTTT	CASSPGQGDQPQHF
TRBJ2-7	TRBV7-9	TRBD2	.	TGTGCCAGCAGCTTCGCGGGGGACCACTACGAGCAGTACTTC	CASSFAGDHYEQYF
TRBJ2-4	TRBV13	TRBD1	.	TGTGCCAGCAGCTTATTTGGGCAGGGGGCGAACATTCAGTACTTC	CASSLFGQGANIQYF
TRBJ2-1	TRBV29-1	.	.	TGCAGCGTTGAAGTGGGGGCTCGACAACGGCAGTTCTTC	CSVEVGARQRQFF
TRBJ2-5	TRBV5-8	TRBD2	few	TGTGCCACTTCGACTAGCTTCGAGACCCAGTACTTC	CATSTSFETQYF
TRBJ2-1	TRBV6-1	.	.	TGTGCCAGCAGGGAAATCGGGATCAGCAGCTCCTACAATGAGCAGTTCTTC	CASREIGISSSYNEQFF
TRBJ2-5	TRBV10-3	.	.	TGTGCCATCAGTGGACAGCTACAAGAGACCCAGTACTTC	CAISGQLQETQYF
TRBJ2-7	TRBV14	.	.	TGTGCCAGCAGCCAAGATATGAATTACGAGCAGTACTTC	CASSQDMNYEQYF
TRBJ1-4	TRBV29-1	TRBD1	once	TGCAGCGCCCCCGGGACAGGGGGCGCCGGTGAAAAACTGTTTTTT	CSAPGTGGAGEKLFF
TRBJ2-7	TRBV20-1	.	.	TGCTCAATTCCCGGACTAACGTACGAGCAGTACTTC	CSIPGLTYEQYF
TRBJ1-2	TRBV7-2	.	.	TGTGCCAGCAGCTTAGCCCACGTCGGCGGCTACACCTTC	CASSLAHVGGYTF
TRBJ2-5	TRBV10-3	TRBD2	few	TGTGCCATCAGTGAGAGCGGGAGGACGGAGACCCAGTACTTC	CAISESGRTETQYF
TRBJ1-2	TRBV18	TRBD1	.	TGTGCCAGCTCACCGCGGTCTAGAGACAGGGGAGGAGATGGCTACACCTTC	CASSPRSRDRGGDGYTF
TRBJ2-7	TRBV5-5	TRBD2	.	TGTGCCAGCAGCTTGGGGTTTAGCGGGAGCTTCACCTACGAGCAGTACTTC	CASSLGFSGSFTYEQYF
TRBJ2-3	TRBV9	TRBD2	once	TGTGCCAGCAGCTCTAGCGGGCCCACCACAGATACGCAGTATTTT	CASSSSGPTTDTQYF
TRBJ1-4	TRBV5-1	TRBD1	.	TGCGCCAGCAGCCCCGGGACAGGATTTAATGAAAAACTGTTTTTT	CASSPGTGFNEKLFF
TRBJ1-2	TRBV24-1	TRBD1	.	TGTGCCACCAGTGAAAATGATGGGACAGTGGGGGTTTATGGCTACACCTTC	CATSENDGTVGVYGYTF
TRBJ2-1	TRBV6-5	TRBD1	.	TGTGCCAGCAGCGACAGGGCGTACAATGAGCAGTTCTTC	CASSDRAYNEQFF
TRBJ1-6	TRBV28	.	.	TGTGCCAGCAGTTTACCCCGGCCGGGCGGGGGTAATCCACCCCTCCACTTT	CASSLPRPGGGNPPLHF
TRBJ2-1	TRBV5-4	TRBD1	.	TGTGCCAGCAGCTTTGCGGGACAGGGAGAAAATGAGCAGTTCTTC	CASSFAGQGENEQFF
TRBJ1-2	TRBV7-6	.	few	TGTGCCAGCAGCTCCCACCTAGATGGCTACACCTTC	CASSSHLDGYTF
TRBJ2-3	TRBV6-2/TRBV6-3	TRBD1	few	TGTGCCAGCAGTTACGCCTGGGACAGCAGCACAGATACGCAGTATTTT	CASSYAWDSSTDTQYF
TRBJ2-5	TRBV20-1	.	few	TGCAGTGCTTTCCGGGACGGACAAGAGACCCAGTACTTC	CSAFRDGQETQYF
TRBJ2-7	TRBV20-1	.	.	TGCAGTGCTAGAGATCCCCGGGGGAAGGGCTACGAGCAGTACTTC	CSARDPRGKGYEQYF
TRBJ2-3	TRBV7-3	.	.	TGTGCCAGCAGCTTAGGCTTATCTAGCACAGATACGCAGTATTTT	CASSLGLSSTDTQYF
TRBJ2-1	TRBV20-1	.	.	TGCAGTACTAGCTCTCACGGGGGTACCAATGAGCAGTTCTTC	CSTSSHGGTNEQFF
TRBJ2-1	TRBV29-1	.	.	TGCAGCGTTGACACAGGGTCAAATGAGCAGTTCTTC	CSVDTGSNEQFF
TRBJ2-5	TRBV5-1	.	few	TGCGCCAGCAGCTTGGAGGGGGGGCGCGCAGAAGAGACCCAGTACTTC	CASSLEGGRAEETQYF
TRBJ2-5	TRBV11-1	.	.	TGTGCCAGCAGCCCCCGGTTTGCAGAGACCCAGTACTTC	CASSPRFAETQYF
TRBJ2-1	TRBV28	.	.	TGTGCCAGCAGTTTATGGAGACCCAACTACAATGAGCAGTTCTTC	CASSLWRPNYNEQFF
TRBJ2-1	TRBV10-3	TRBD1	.	TGTGCCATCAGTGAGACTACAGGGGGCTATGAGCAGTTCTTC	CAISETTGGYEQFF
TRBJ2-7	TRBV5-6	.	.	TGTGCCAGCAGCTTGATAAATTGGAAATCGGGCTACGAGCAGTACTTC	CASSLINWKSGYEQYF
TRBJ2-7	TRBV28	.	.	TGTGCCAGCAGTCCGATTGACAGGCCCGAGCAGTACTTC	CASSPIDRPEQYF
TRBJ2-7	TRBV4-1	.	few	TGCGCCAGCAGCCAAGTGCTCGGGGACTACGAGCAGTACTTC	CASSQVLGDYEQYF
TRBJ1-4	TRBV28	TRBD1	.	TGTGCCAGCATCCCACCGGGACAGGGTAATGAAAAACTGTTTTTT	CASIPPGQGNEKLFF
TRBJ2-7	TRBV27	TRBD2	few	TGTGCCAGCAGCTCACAGCGGGGACCCTCCTACGAGCAGTACTTC	CASSSQRGPSYEQYF
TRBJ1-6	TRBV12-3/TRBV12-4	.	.	TGTGCCAGCAGTTTTGGGCAGGATAATTCACCCCTCCACTTT	CASSFGQDNSPLHF
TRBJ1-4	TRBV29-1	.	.	TGCAGCGTTGGGGCGGAAAAACTGTTTTTT	CSVGAEKLFF
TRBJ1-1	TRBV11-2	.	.	TGTGCCAGCAGCCGAGTATCTAGGTACCCTGAAGCTTTCTTT	CASSRVSRYPEAFF